The T cell receptor (beta chain) under discussion was sequenced for a study of blood T cell repertoires in COVID-19. Whole-study context: Italy, Spain and the United States were the sources of the convalescent and acute COVID-19 samples. T cells, B-cell-depleted T cells, or PBMCs provided the cDNA or gDNA that served as material.

Original data processing: Counts of nucleated cells, estimated from reference gene primer amplification, were obtained. Produced via immunoSEQ multiplex PCR; TCRdb's table is partial and in-frame only. Clonal size and the V and J genes are those of that table, whereas D and trimming came from the DNA. The sample has over 300,000 clones, around 91% seen once; the top ten hold roughly 6.8%. The V and J ends lost 5 bases and 7 bases, in that order; junction bases with no gene match: 7. Germline V gene data show CDR1 as SGHTA and CDR2 as FQGNSA. The length of the CDR3 is 16 residues. The source is a man younger than 35 with active or convalescent COVID-19. Sequencing was performed on peripheral blood. The chain recombines TRBV7-2 with TRBJ2-1, with 14 bases aligning to TRBD2. This CDR3 reads CASSGTGTSGSNEQFF. The DNA of the CDR3 is TGTGCCAGCAGCGGAACCGGGACTAGCGGGAGTAATGAGCAGTTCTTC.